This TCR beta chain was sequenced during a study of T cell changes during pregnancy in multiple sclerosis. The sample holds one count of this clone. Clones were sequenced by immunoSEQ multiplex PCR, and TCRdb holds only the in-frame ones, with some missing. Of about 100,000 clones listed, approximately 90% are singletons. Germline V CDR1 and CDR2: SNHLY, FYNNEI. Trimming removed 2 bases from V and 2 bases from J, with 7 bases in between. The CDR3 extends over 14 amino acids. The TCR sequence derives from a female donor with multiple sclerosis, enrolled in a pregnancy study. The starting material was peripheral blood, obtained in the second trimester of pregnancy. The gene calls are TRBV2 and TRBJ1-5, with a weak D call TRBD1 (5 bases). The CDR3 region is CASSELGRNQPQHF. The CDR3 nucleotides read TGTGCCAGCAGTGAATTGGGGCGCAATCAGCCCCAGCATTTT. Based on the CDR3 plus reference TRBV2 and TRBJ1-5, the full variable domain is EPEVTQTPSHQVTQMGQEVILRCVPISNHLYFYWYRQILGQKVEFLVSFYNNEISEKSEIFDDQFSVERPDGSNFTLKIRSTKLEDSAMYFCASSELGRNQPQHFGDGTRLSIL.